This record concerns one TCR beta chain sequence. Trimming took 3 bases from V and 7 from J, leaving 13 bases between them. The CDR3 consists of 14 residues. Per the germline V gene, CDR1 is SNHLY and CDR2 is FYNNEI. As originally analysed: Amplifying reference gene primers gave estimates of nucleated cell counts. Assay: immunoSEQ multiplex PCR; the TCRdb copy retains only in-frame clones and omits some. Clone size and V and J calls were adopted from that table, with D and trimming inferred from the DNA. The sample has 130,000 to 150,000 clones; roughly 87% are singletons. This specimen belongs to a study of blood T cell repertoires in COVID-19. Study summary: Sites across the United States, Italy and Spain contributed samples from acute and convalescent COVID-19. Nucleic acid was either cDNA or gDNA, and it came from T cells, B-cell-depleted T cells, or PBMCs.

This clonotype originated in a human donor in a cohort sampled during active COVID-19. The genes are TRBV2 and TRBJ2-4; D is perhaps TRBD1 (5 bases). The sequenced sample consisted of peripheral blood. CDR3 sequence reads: CASSDAGRWNIQYF. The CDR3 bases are TGTGCCAGCAGTGATGCAGGGCGGTGGAACATTCAGTACTTC.